The present T cell receptor beta chain was sequenced within a study of early T cells in non-severe SARS-CoV-2 infection. This clonotype was detected ten times or more. Molecules of cDNA were individually given unique molecular identifiers that were attached to them. TCRdb independently ran MiXCR on the 5' RACE reads; one entry per CDR3 protein. In the table there are about 80,000 distinct CDR3 sequences, about 12% of which are singletons. Germline trimming cut 1 base from V and 6 bases from J; bases unmatched to any gene: 5. The CDR3 is 14 amino acids. The chain employs TRBV12-3 or TRBV12-4 and TRBJ2-7; 8 bases agree with TRBD1. The source material was whole blood, sampled at baseline. The TCR sequence derives from an adult who was a healthcare worker with PCR-confirmed SARS-CoV-2 infection or an uninfected control (not recorded which). The donor label of this sample is uncertain. CDR3 DNA: TGTGCCAGCAGTTTAGGAGGACAGGGTACCGAGCAGTACTTC. Protein product: CASSLGGQGTEQYF.